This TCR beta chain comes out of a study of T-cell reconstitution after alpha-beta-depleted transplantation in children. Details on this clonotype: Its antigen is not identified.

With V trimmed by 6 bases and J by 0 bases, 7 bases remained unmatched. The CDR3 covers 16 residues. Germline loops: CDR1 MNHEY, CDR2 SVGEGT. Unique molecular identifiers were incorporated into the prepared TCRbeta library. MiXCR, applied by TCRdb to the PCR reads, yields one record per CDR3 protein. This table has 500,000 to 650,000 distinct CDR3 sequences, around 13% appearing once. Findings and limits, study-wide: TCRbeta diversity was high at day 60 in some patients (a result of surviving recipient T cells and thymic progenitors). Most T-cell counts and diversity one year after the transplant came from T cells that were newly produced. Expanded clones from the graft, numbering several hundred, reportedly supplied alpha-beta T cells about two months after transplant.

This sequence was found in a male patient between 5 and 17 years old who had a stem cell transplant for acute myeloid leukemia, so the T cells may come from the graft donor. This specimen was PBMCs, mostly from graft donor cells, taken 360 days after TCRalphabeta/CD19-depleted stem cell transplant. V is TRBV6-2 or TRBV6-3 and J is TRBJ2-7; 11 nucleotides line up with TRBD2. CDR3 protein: CASSSLLAGVSYEQYF. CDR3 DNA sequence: TGTGCCAGCAGCAGCCTACTAGCGGGAGTCTCCTACGAGCAGTACTTC.